The present TCR beta chain was sequenced within a study of technical replicates of blood from a few donors. Method: immunoSEQ multiplex PCR; TCRdb's copy keeps in-frame clones and lacks some. The profile shows 60,000 or so clones, more than 75% of them singletons. Germline CDR1 and CDR2: SNHLY and FYNNEI. V lost 6 bases and J lost 4; bases outside the gene matches: 5. This CDR3 is built from 15 residues. The chain joins TRBV2 to TRBJ2-3, with 12 nucleotides matching TRBD2. The receptor was derived from a human donor in good health. Some clones in this sample may be carry-over from other donors' samples. Sequencing was done on a sample of PBMCs. This chain's CDR3 is CASRRTSGDSDTQYF. The CDR3 region has the DNA TGTGCCAGCAGGAGGACTAGCGGGGACTCAGATACGCAGTATTTT.